The present TCR beta chain was sequenced within a study of T cell clonotyping in hematopoietic cell transplantation. Study details: Cytoreduction preceded collection of pretransplant recipient samples.

Time point meaning: recipient sample about 28 days before transplant, after cytoreduction. Recipients were bled about 28 days pretransplant and at posttransplant days 30, 100, 180. Germline V lookup: CDR1 WSHSY, CDR2 SAAADI. The CDR3 extends over 13 amino acids. V lost 4 bases and J 2 bases, leaving 9 bases between the germline ends. Using immunoSEQ multiplex PCR, the repertoire was profiled, and TCRdb retains in-frame clones only, with some absent. The data contain just under 7,500 clones, approximately 90% of them singletons. A note on this clone: Its specificity is unknown.

General study results and limits: At the given depth, recipient repertoires were over 95% de novo clonotypes. Pathologically expanded recipient clonotypes increased progressively from day 30 to day 180 as diversity fell.

This chain uses TRBV10-2 with TRBJ2-7; no firm D call. The sample here was peripheral blood mononuclear cells, taken before stem cell transplant. This receptor was taken from a man between 60 and 75 years old with acute myeloid leukemia. Some clones in this sample may be carry-over from other donors' samples. CDR3 nucleotide sequence: TGCGCCAGCAGTGGGTCCAGTACCTACGAGCAGTACTTC. Its translation is CASSGSSTYEQYF.